The present T cell receptor beta chain was sequenced within a study of cytomegalovirus exposure and HLA in healthy donors. Whole-study results and caveats: In a later analysis, parvovirus B19, influenza, CMV and Epstein-Barr virus appeared linked to several top co-occurrence clusters.

Germline CDR1 KGHSH, CDR2 LQKENI. J lost 4 bases, V lost 3 bases, and 9 bases had no gene match. CDR3 size: 15 residues. In this sample, this clone turned up a few times. Its matching antigen is unknown. Vbeta (60) and Jbeta (13) primers were used in the PCR. The assay was immunoSEQ multiplex PCR, and TCRdb's table has in-frame clones only and misses some. The data hold 120,000 or so clones, with about 79% observed a single time. The clonotype was recovered from a woman aged 45 to 65 in good health and CMV-seronegative. The chain links TRBV18 to TRBJ2-7; 7 nucleotides align to TRBD2. The sequenced sample was PBMCs. As DNA, the CDR3 is TGTGCCAGCTCACCGAGTGGGGGGGTCGGGTACGAGCAGTACTTC. It yields the protein CASSPSGGVGYEQYF.